This TCR beta chain was identified during a study of vaccination and CD4 T cells after COVID-19 (dated by TCRdb to 2022 to 2024). Study-level background: The convalescent cohort included six males and four females, with two Hispanic individuals, seven Caucasians, two Asians and one multiracial person. As controls, cultures received a CEFX viral epitope pool (the positive control), an HIV-1 Nef peptide pool (the negative control), or no peptide at all. Post-vaccine blood samples were collected a median of approximately eleven weeks after the second vaccine dose, ranging from roughly 14 to 241 days. Two doses of either the Pfizer-BioNTech BNT162b2 vaccine (n=8) or the Moderna mRNA-1273 vaccine (n=2) were administered to participants. Overlapping spike peptide pools from SARS-CoV-2 and from the common cold coronaviruses HCoV-NL63, HCoV-OC43 and HCoV-229E were used as culture stimuli. In an earlier paper using these donors, memory CD4+ T cell crossreactivity between SARS-CoV-2 and common cold coronavirus spike proteins was assessed at the TCR clonotype level. Post-COVID blood samples were collected from convalescent patients a median of around 96 days after diagnosis, with a range of about 30 to 180 days. In under twelve COVID-19 convalescent patients and a few infection-naive healthy vaccine recipients, researchers compared the spike-specific CD4+ TCR repertoire from before mRNA vaccination with the repertoire from after.

In light of the paper, this sample's treatment or condition label describes: approximately nine-day PBMC culture with coronavirus spike peptide pools or control peptides (ViraFEST assay). CD4+ T cells from unexposed donors were collected before the COVID-19 pandemic (2011-2018). The study used the ViraFEST assay, which expanded antigen-specific T cells with peptide pools and then identified expanded clonotypes by TCR sequencing. Each well held 2.1 million or so PBMCs cultured in IMDM containing roughly 5% human AB serum and approximately 9.8 IU/ml IL-2, with approximately 9.2 ug/ml peptide pools added. On days 3 and 7, half of the culture medium was replaced with fresh IL-2-containing medium. After around 10 days of culture, CD4+ T cells were isolated by negative selection with the EasySep CD4+ T cell isolation kit. As cell number allowed, CD4+ T cells from unexposed donors were tested for reactivity to SARS-CoV-2 S and N and to four common cold coronavirus spike pools. PBMCs were separated from whole blood using Ficoll-Paque Plus gradient centrifugation and then either used fresh or cryopreserved at -140C. Culture conditions were generally each tested in triplicate wells. The leukapheresis product for the unexposed donors was obtained through commercial purchase.

CDR1 and CDR2 were assigned from the germline V gene as SGHAT and FQNNGV. CDR3 length: 16 amino acids, cysteine to phenylalanine. Just the 48-base CDR3 DNA is kept, in frame starting at base 1. The V end gives up 3 bases and the J end 3 bases, leaving 9 bases in the junction not matched to a gene. Results and caveats for the whole study, not just this receptor: The median count of SARS-CoV-2-reactive clonotypes went up from about 23 after infection to around 38 after vaccination, although the change was not significant. Among convalescent patients, a median roughly 90% of the SARS-CoV-2-reactive clones seen after vaccination appeared only after vaccination, which suggests priming specific to the vaccine. Relatively few convalescent patients were included in the study, and early timepoints after natural infection were not analyzed. Of the vaccine-specific clones found in convalescent patients, nearly all (304 of 307) were mono-reactive for SARS-CoV-2 spike instead of being cross-reactive with common cold coronaviruses.

Library preparation used PCR. TCR sequencing of DNA from cultured CD4+ T cells used the Oncomine TCR Beta short-read assay at the Johns Hopkins FTIC core. Genomic DNA was extracted from the cultured CD4+ T cells with the QIAamp micro DNA kit. The Oncomine TCR Beta libraries from cultured CD4+ T cells were pooled using unique dual indexes and then sequenced on an Illumina iSeq 100. For the original study's pipeline: Non-productive sequences were removed, and CDR3s that did not start with C, did not end with F or W, or were shorter than 7 amino acids were discarded. The MANAFEST web application was used to identify antigen-specific clonotypes by comparing peptide-stimulated wells against reference wells and other culture wells. An FDR below 0.05, an odds ratio above 5, and a productive frequency above 0.1% in at least two of three replicate wells were required for clones to be considered positive. A clonotype counted as cross-reactive if it showed significant expansion both in the SARS-CoV-2 spike wells and in at least one common cold coronavirus spike condition. Similarity between CDR3 sequences was evaluated in R version 3.6.1 using Levenshtein distances (stringdist) and unrooted phylogenetic trees (ape). TCRdb handled the public reads itself, with Q25 trimming in fastp and clone calling in MiXCR, and kept productive beta chains. Rows are unified per CDR3 protein, each entry keeping the most common DNA and genes. The V and J calls, along with clone size, are taken from TCRdb and not from the paper's own processing. This sample gives some 7,000 distinct CDR3 sequences in total; about 54% of them show up just once. The leading ten clones occupy 40% to 50% of the sample.

Worth noting for this clonotype: The antigen this receptor binds is unknown. No clone much larger than this one lies a single base away; base qualities are absent.

This chain is built from TRBV11-2 and TRBJ2-7, and 9 junction bases match TRBD1. Sequencing used CD4+ T cells from blood, cultured in vitro. This clonotype was obtained from a human donor in good health. Read as DNA, the sequence is TGTGCCAGCAGCTTGGGGACCGGGACAGGGTACTACGAGCAGTACTTC. This codes for CASSLGTGTGYYEQYF.